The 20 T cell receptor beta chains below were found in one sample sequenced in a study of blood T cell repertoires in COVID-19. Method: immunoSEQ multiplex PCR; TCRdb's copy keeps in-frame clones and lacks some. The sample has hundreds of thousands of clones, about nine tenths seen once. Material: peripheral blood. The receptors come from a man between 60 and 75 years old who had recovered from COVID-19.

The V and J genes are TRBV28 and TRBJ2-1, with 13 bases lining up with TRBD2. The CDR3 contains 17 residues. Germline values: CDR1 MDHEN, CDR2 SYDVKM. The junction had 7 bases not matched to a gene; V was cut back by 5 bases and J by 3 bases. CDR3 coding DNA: TGTGCCAGCAGTACGCGGACTAGCGGGAGCCACTACAATGAGCAGTTCTTC. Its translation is CASSTRTSGSHYNEQFF.

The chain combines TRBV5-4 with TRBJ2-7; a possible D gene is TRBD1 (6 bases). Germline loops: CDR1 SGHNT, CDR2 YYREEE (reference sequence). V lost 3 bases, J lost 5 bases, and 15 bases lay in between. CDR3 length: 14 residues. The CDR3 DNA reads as TGTGCCAGCAGCTCAAGAGACAGGATGAACGAGCAGTACTTC. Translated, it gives CASSSRDRMNEQYF.

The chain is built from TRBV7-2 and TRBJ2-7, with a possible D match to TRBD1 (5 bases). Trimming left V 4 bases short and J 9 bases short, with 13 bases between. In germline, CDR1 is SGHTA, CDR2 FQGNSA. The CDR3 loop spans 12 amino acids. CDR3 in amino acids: CASSSVVGRQYF. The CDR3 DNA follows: TGTGCCAGCAGCTCGGTGGTGGGGCGGCAGTACTTC. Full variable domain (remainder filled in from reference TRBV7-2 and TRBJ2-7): GAGVSQSPSNKVTEKGKDVELRCDPISGHTALYWYRQSLGQGLEFLIYFQGNSAPDKSGLPSDRFSAERTGGSVSTLTIQRTQQEDSAVYLCASSSVVGRQYFGPGTRLTVT.

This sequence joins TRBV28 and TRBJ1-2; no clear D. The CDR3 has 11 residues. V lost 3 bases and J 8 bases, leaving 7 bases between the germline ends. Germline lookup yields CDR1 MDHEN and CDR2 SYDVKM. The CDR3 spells CASSFREGYTF. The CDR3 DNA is TGTGCCAGCAGTTTTCGAGAAGGCTACACCTTC.

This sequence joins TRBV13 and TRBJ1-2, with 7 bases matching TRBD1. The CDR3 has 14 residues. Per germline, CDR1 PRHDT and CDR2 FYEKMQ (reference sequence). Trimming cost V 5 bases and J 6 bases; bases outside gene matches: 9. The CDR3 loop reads CASSLFGQEDGYTF. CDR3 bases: TGTGCCAGCAGCCTCTTCGGACAGGAAGATGGCTACACCTTC.

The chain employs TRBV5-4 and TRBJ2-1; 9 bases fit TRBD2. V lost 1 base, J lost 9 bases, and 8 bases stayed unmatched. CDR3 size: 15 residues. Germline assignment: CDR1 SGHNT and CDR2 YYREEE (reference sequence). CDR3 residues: CASSLRGSGSGEQFF. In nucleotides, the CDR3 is TGTGCCAGCAGCTTGAGGGGTAGCGGGAGTGGTGAGCAGTTCTTC.

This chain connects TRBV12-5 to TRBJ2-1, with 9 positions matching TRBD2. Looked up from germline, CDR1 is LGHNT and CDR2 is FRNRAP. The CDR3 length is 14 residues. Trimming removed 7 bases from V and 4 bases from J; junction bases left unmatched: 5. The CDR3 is CASAWTSAYNEQFF. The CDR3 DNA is TGTGCTAGTGCCTGGACTAGCGCTTACAATGAGCAGTTCTTC.

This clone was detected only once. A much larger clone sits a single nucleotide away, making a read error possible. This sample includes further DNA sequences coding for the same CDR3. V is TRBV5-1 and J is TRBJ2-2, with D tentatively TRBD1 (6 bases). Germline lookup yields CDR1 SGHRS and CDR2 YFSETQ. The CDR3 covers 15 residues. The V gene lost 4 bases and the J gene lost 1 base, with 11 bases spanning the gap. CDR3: CASSPLDRNTGELFF. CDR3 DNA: TGCGCCAGCAGCCCCTTGGACAGGAACACCGGGGAGCTGTTTTTT.

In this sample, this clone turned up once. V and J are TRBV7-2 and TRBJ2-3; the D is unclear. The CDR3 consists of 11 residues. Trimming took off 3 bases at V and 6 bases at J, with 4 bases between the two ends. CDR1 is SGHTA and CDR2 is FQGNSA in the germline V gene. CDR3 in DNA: TGTGCCAGCAGCTTCTTCGATACGCAGTATTTT. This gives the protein CASSFFDTQYF.

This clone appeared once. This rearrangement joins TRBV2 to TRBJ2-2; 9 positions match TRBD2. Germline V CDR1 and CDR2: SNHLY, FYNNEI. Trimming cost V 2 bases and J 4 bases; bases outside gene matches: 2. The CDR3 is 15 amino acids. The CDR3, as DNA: TGTGCCAGCAGTGAAAGCGGGGGGTCCACCGGGGAGCTGTTTTTT. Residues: CASSESGGSTGELFF.

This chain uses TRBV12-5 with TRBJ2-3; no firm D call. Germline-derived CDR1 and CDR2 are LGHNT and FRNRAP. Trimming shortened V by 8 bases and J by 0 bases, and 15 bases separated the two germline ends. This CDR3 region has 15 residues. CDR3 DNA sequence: TGTGCTAGTTCCTTGTACACCGATAGCACAGATACGCAGTATTTT. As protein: CASSLYTDSTDTQYF. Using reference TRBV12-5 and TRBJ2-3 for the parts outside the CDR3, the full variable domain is DARVTQTPRHKVTEMGQEVTMRCQPILGHNTVFWYRQTMMQGLELLAYFRNRAPLDDSGMPKDRFSAEMPDATLATLKIQPSEPRDSAVYFCASSLYTDSTDTQYFGPGTRLTVL.

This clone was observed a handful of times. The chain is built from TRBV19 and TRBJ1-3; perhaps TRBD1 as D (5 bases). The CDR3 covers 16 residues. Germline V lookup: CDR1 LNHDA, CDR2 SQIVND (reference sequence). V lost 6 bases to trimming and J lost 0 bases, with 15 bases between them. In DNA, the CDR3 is TGTGCCAGTAGATATACAGGCGTGAGCTCTGGAAACACCATATATTTT. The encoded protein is CASRYTGVSSGNTIYF.

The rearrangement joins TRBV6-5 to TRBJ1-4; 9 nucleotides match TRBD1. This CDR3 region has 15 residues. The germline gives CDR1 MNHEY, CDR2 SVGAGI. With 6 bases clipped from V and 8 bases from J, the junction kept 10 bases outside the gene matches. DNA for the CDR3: TGTGCCAGCAGGAGAGGCGCGGACAGGGGAGAAAAACTGTTTTTT. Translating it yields CASRRGADRGEKLFF.

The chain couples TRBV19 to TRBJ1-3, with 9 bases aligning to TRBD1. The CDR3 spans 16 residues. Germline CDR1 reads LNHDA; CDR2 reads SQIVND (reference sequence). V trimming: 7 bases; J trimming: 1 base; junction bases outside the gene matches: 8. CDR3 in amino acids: CASKRQGVTSGNTIYF. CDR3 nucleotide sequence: TGTGCCAGTAAGAGACAGGGGGTGACGTCTGGAAACACCATATATTTT.

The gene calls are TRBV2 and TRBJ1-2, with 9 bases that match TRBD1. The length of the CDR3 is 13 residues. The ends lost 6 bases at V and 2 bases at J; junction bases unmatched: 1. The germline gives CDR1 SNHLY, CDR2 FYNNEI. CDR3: CASSGQGNYGYTF. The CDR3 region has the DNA TGTGCCAGCAGCGGACAGGGGAACTATGGCTACACCTTC.

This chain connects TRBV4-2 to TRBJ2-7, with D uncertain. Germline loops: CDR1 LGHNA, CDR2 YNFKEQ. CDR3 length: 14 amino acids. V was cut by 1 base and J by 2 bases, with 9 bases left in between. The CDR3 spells CASSQGAGTYEQYF. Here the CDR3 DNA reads TGTGCCAGCAGCCAAGGGGCTGGAACCTACGAGCAGTACTTC.

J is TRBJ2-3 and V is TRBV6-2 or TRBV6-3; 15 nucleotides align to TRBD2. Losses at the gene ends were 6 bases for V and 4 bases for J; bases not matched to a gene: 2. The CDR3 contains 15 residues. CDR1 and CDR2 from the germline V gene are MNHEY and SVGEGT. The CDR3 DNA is TGTGCCAGCAGCAGGACTAGCGGGAGGGCAGATACGCAGTATTTT. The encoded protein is CASSRTSGRADTQYF.

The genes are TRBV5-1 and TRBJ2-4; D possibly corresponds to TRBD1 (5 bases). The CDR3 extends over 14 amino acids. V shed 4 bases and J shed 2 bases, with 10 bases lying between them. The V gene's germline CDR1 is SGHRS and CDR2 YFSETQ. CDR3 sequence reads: CASSPRDPKNIQYF. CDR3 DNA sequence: TGCGCCAGCAGCCCCAGGGATCCCAAAAACATTCAGTACTTC.

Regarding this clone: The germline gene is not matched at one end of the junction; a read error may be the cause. For the CDR3, the DNA is TGTGCCAGCAGCGTAGATTCCTCCTCAGGCCCCCCCACATTT. Translation gives CASSVDSSSGPPTF. The chain links TRBV9 to TRBJ1-3; D unresolved. There are 14 residues in the CDR3. Germline loops: CDR1 SGDLS, CDR2 YYNGEE. The complete variable domain, with remaining parts taken from reference TRBV9 and TRBJ1-3, reads DSGVTQTPKHLITATGQRVTLRCSPRSGDLSVYWYQQSLDQGLQFLIQYYNGEERAKGNILERFSAQQFPDLHSELNLSSLELGDSALYFCASSVDSSSGPPTFGEGSWLTVV.

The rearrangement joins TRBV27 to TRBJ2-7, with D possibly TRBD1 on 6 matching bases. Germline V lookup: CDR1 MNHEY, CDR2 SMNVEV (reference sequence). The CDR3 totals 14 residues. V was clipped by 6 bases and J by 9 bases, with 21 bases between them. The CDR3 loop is CASSLGTTGFMQYF. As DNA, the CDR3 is TGTGCCAGCAGCCTAGGGACAACGGGGTTCATGCAGTACTTC.